The 5 T cell receptor beta chains reported below all come from one sample, sequenced in a study of CD8+ T cells in alopecia areata. It was cDNA, reverse transcribed from extracted RNA, that served as the sequencing template. Data came from immunoSEQ multiplex PCR; TCRdb stores just in-frame clones and leaves some out. The table records 130,000 to 150,000 clones, approximately 50% of them present only once. Sequenced material: CD4+ T cells sorted from blood, taken at week 0. The origin of the receptors is a human donor with alopecia areata.

J is TRBJ1-1 and V is TRBV7-8; 8 bases are shared with TRBD1. After removal of 2 bases from V and 0 bases from J, the junction contained 8 bases not matched to a gene. CDR1 and CDR2 from the germline V gene are SGHVS and FQNEAQ. This CDR3 has 17 residues. This CDR3 is CASSLSDRGSMNTEAFF. The CDR3 nucleotides read TGTGCCAGCAGCTTATCCGACAGGGGATCTATGAACACTGAAGCTTTCTTT.

Comments on this clone: Other DNA sequences within the sample encode an identical CDR3. The chain recombines TRBV30 with TRBJ1-5, with D possibly matching TRBD1 (6 bases). V lost 0 bases and J 1 base, leaving 10 bases between the germline ends. Germline-derived CDR1 and CDR2 are GTSNPN and SVGIG (reference sequence). The CDR3 is 15 residues long. The CDR3 protein is CAWSVRGLSNQPQHF. In nucleotides, the CDR3 is TGTGCCTGGAGTGTCAGGGGATTAAGCAATCAGCCCCAGCATTTT.

This clone was found once. The J gene is TRBJ2-7, the V gene TRBV4-2, with D unclear. The germline V gene encodes CDR1 LGHNA and CDR2 YNFKEQ. Trimming pared 4 bases from V and 3 bases from J, leaving 16 bases between. CDR3 length equals 15 residues. The CDR3 DNA sequence: TGTGCCAGCAGCCCCGCCGCACGGGCGGACTACGAGCAGTACTTC. This gives the protein CASSPAARADYEQYF.

This clone was recorded a few times. The chain combines TRBV4-2 with TRBJ1-5; TRBD1 matches 10 bases. The CDR3 extends over 16 amino acids. Per the germline V gene, CDR1 is LGHNA and CDR2 is YNFKEQ. V was pared by 0 bases and J by 6 bases, with 5 bases of the junction left unmatched. In DNA form, the CDR3 reads TGTGCCAGCAGCCAAGAGGAGGGGACAGGGGCTCAGCCCCAGCATTTT. Its protein product is CASSQEEGTGAQPQHF.

The rearrangement joins TRBV27 to TRBJ1-2, with D possibly matching TRBD1 (6 bases). Germline values: CDR1 MNHEY, CDR2 SMNVEV (reference sequence). The CDR3 is 13 residues long. V dropped 6 bases and J dropped 5 bases, with 13 bases sitting between them. The DNA of the CDR3 is TGTGCCAGCAGAAAAGGGGGAGGATATGGCTACACCTTC. It yields the protein CASRKGGGYGYTF.